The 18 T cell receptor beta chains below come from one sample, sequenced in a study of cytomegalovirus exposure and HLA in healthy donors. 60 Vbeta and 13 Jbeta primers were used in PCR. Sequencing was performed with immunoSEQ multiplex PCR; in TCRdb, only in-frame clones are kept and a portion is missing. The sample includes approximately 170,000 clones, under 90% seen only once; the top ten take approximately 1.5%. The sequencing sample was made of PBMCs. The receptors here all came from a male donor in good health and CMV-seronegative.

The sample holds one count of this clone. The DNA of the CDR3 is TGTGCCAGCAAGGGAGGGAGCTCTGGGGCCAACGTCCTGACTTTC. Protein sequence: CASKGGSSGANVLTF. The J gene is TRBJ2-6, the V gene TRBV6-1, with 7 bases aligning to TRBD2. This CDR3 is built from 15 residues. V trimming: 7 bases; J trimming: 0 bases; junction bases outside the gene matches: 3. Germline CDR1 MNHNS, CDR2 SASEGT.

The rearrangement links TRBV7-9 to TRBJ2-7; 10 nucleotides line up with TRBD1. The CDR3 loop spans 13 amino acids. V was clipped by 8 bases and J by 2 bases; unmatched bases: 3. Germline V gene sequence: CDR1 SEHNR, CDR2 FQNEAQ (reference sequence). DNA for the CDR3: TGTGCCAGCGGGACAGGGGAAACCTACGAGCAGTACTTC. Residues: CASGTGETYEQYF.

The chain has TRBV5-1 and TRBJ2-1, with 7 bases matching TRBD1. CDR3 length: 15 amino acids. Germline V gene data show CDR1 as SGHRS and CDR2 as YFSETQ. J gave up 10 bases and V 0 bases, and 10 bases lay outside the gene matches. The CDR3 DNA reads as TGCGCCAGCAGCTTGGGACAAGGGGGCGCCAGGGAGCAGTTCTTC. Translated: CASSLGQGGAREQFF. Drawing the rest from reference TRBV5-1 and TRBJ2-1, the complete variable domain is KAGVTQTPRYLIKTRGQQVTLSCSPISGHRSVSWYQQTPGQGLQFLFEYFSETQRNKGNFPGRFSGRQFSNSRSEMNVSTLELGDSALYLCASSLGQGGAREQFFGPGTRLTVL.

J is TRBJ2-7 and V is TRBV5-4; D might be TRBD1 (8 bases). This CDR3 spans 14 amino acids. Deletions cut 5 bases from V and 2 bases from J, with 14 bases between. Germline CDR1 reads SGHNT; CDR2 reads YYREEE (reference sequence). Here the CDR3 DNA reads TGTGCCAGCAGAGCGGGACAGGAGACCTACGAGCAGTACTTC. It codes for CASRAGQETYEQYF.

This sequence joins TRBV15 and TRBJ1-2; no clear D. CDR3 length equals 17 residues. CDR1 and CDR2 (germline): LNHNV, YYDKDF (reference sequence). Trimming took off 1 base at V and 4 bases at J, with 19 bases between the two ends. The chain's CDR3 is CATSRALEGAVGYGYTF. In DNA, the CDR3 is TGTGCCACCAGCAGAGCGTTGGAGGGAGCGGTCGGCTATGGCTACACCTTC. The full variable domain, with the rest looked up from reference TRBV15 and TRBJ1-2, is DAMVIQNPRYQVTQFGKPVTLSCSQTLNHNVMYWYQQKSSQAPKLLFHYYDKDFNNEADTPDNFQSRRPNTSFCFLDIRSPGLGDTAMYLCATSRALEGAVGYGYTFGSGTRLTVV.

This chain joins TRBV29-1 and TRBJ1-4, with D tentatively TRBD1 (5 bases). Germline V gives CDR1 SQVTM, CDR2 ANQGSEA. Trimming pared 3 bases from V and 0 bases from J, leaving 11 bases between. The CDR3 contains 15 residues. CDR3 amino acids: CSVDSGGTTNEKLFF. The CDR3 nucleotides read TGCAGCGTTGACTCGGGGGGGACAACTAATGAAAAACTGTTTTTT.

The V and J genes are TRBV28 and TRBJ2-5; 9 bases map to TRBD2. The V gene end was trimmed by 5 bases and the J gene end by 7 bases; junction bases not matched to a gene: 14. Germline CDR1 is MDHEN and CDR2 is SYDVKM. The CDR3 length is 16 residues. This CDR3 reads CASSTPLGTSLGTQYF. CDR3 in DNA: TGTGCCAGCAGTACCCCCCTGGGGACTAGCTTGGGGACCCAGTACTTC. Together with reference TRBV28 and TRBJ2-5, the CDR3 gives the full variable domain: DVKVTQSSRYLVKRTGEKVFLECVQDMDHENMFWYRQDPGLGLRLIYFSYDVKMKEKGDIPEGYSVSREKKERFSLILESASTNQTSMYLCASSTPLGTSLGTQYFGPGTRLLVL.

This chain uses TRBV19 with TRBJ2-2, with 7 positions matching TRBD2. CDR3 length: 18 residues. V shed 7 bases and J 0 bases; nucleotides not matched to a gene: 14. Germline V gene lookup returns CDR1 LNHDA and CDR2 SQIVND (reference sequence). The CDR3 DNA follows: TGTGCCAGTAAGGTCGGGACGGGCGGGGGACCGAACACCGGGGAGCTGTTTTTT. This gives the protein CASKVGTGGGPNTGELFF.

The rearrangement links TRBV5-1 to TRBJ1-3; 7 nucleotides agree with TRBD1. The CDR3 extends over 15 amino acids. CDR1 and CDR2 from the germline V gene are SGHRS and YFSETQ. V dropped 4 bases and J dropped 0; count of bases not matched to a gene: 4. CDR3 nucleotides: TGCGCCAGCAGCCTGGACAGGAGCTCTGGAAACACCATATATTTT. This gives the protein CASSLDRSSGNTIYF.

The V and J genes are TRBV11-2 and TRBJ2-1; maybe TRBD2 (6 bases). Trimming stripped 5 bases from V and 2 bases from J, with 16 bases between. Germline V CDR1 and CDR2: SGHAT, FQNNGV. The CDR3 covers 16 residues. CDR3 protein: CASSSNRGRTYNEQFF. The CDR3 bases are TGTGCCAGCAGCAGCAATCGGGGGAGGACCTACAATGAGCAGTTCTTC.

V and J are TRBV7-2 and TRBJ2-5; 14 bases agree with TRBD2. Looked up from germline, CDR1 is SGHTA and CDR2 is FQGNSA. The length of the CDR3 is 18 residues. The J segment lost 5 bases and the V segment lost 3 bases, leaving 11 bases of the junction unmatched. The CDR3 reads CASSLGTSGSMGPETQYF. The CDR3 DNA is TGTGCCAGCAGCTTGGGGACTAGCGGGAGTATGGGCCCCGAGACCCAGTACTTC. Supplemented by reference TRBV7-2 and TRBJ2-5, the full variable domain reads GAGVSQSPSNKVTEKGKDVELRCDPISGHTALYWYRQSLGQGLEFLIYFQGNSAPDKSGLPSDRFSAERTGGSVSTLTIQRTQQEDSAVYLCASSLGTSGSMGPETQYFGPGTRLLVL.

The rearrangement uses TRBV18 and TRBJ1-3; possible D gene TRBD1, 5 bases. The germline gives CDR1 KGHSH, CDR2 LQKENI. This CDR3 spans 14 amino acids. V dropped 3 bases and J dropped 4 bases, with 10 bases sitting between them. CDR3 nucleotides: TGTGCCAGCTCACCGTCCAGGGTGGGAAACACCATATATTTT. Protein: CASSPSRVGNTIYF.

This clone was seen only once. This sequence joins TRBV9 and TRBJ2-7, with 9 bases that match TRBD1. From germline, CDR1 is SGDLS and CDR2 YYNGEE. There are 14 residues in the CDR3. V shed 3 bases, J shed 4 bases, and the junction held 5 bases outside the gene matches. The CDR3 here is CASSGQGGIYEQYF. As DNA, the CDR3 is TGTGCCAGCAGCGGACAGGGGGGAATATACGAGCAGTACTTC. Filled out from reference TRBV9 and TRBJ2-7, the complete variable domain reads DSGVTQTPKHLITATGQRVTLRCSPRSGDLSVYWYQQSLDQGLQFLIQYYNGEERAKGNILERFSAQQFPDLHSELNLSSLELGDSALYFCASSGQGGIYEQYFGPGTRLTVT.

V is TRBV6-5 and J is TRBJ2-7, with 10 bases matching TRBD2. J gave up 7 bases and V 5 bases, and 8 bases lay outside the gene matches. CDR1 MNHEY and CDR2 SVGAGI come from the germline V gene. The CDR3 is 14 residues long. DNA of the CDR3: TGTGCCAGCAGTCCCCTAGCGGGAGTAGGTGAGCAGTACTTC. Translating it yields CASSPLAGVGEQYF.

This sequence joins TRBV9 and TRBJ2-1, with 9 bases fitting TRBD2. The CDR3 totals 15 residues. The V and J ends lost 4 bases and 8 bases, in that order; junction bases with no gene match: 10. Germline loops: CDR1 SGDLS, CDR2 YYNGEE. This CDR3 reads CASSHPGLALDEQFF. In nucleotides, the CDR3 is TGTGCCAGCAGCCACCCGGGACTAGCTCTGGATGAGCAGTTCTTC.

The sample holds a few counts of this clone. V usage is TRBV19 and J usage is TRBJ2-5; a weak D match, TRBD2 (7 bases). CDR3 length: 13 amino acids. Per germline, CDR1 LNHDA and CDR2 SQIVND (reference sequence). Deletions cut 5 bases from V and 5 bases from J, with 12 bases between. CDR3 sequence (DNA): TGTGCCAGTAGTCAAGGGGGGGCCGAGACCCAGTACTTC. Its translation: CASSQGGAETQYF.

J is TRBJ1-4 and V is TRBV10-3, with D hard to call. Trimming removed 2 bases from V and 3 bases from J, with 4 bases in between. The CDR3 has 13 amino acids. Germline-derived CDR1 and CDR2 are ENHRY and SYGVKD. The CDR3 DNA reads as TGTGCCATCAGTGAGGGGCCTAATGAAAAACTGTTTTTT. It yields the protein CAISEGPNEKLFF.

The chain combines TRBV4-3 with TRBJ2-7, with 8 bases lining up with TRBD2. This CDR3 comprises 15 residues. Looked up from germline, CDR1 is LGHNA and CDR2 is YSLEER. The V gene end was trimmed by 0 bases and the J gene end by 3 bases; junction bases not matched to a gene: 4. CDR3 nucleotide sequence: TGCGCCAGCAGCCAAGAAAGCGGGAGTATCTACGAGCAGTACTTC. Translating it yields CASSQESGSIYEQYF.